This T cell receptor (beta chain) came from a study of T cells in localized non-small cell lung cancer. Some clones are missing from TCRdb's copy, which holds only in-frame ones; the method was immunoSEQ multiplex PCR. This sample has about 21,000 clones, with roughly 83% found just once. Study conclusions and caveats: Adjacent lung was found to contain a median approximately 60 of the top 100 tumor clones.

As concerns this clone: The antigen remains unidentified.

The CDR3 runs to 13 residues. CDR1 LGHNA and CDR2 YNFKEQ come from the germline V gene. The trim removed 3 bases at V and 5 bases at J, leaving 0 bases unmatched. The sequence was obtained from a man aged 35-75 years with stage I lung adenocarcinoma. The chain has TRBV4-2 and TRBJ1-5; TRBD1 aligns across 8 bases. Sequenced here: peripheral blood, sampled before any cancer treatment. CDR3 DNA sequence: TGTGCCAGCAGCCAGACAGGGGATCAGCCCCAGCATTTT. Protein: CASSQTGDQPQHF.